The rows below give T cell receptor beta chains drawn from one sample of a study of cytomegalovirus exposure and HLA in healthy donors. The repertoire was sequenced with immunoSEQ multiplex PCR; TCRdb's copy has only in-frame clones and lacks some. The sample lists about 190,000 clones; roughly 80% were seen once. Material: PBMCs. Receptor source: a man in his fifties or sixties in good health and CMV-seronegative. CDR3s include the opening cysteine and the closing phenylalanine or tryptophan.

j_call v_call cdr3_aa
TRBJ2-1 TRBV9 CASSPSGYSYNEQFF
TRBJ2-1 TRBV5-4 CASSLVSSYNEQFF
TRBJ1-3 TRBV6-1 CASITGSNSGNTIYF
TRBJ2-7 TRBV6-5 CASGGQGTRTTYF
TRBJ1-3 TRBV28 CASSLLRETDTIYF
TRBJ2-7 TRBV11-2 CASTRLTPAGSSYEQYF
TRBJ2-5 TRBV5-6 CASSLAGQGETQYF
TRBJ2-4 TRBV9 CASSPRTGGREAKNIQYF
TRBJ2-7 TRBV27 CASSPGQVRHSYEQYF
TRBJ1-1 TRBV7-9 CSSSLVTGLNTEAFF
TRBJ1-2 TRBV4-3 CASSQDLRDSYGYTF
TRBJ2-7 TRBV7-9 CASTPRETYEQYF
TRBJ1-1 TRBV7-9 CASSPPVRVAEAFF
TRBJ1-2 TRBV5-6 CASSRGGDGGYTF
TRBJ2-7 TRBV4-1 CASSYFPGTPSYEQYF
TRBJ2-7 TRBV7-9 CAGNDRDDEQYF
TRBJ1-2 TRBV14 CASSQIGQAPNGYTF
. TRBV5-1 CASAITGNYEQYF
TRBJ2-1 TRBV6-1 CASSAGRGGYNEQFF
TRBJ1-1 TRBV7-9 CSSSLRATEAFF
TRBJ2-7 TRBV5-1 CASSGTGGPGEQYF
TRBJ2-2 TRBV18 CASSPIRQGSGTGELFF
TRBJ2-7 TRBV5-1 CASSSGTGSVDEQYF
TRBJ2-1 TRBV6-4 CASSDVGHEQFF